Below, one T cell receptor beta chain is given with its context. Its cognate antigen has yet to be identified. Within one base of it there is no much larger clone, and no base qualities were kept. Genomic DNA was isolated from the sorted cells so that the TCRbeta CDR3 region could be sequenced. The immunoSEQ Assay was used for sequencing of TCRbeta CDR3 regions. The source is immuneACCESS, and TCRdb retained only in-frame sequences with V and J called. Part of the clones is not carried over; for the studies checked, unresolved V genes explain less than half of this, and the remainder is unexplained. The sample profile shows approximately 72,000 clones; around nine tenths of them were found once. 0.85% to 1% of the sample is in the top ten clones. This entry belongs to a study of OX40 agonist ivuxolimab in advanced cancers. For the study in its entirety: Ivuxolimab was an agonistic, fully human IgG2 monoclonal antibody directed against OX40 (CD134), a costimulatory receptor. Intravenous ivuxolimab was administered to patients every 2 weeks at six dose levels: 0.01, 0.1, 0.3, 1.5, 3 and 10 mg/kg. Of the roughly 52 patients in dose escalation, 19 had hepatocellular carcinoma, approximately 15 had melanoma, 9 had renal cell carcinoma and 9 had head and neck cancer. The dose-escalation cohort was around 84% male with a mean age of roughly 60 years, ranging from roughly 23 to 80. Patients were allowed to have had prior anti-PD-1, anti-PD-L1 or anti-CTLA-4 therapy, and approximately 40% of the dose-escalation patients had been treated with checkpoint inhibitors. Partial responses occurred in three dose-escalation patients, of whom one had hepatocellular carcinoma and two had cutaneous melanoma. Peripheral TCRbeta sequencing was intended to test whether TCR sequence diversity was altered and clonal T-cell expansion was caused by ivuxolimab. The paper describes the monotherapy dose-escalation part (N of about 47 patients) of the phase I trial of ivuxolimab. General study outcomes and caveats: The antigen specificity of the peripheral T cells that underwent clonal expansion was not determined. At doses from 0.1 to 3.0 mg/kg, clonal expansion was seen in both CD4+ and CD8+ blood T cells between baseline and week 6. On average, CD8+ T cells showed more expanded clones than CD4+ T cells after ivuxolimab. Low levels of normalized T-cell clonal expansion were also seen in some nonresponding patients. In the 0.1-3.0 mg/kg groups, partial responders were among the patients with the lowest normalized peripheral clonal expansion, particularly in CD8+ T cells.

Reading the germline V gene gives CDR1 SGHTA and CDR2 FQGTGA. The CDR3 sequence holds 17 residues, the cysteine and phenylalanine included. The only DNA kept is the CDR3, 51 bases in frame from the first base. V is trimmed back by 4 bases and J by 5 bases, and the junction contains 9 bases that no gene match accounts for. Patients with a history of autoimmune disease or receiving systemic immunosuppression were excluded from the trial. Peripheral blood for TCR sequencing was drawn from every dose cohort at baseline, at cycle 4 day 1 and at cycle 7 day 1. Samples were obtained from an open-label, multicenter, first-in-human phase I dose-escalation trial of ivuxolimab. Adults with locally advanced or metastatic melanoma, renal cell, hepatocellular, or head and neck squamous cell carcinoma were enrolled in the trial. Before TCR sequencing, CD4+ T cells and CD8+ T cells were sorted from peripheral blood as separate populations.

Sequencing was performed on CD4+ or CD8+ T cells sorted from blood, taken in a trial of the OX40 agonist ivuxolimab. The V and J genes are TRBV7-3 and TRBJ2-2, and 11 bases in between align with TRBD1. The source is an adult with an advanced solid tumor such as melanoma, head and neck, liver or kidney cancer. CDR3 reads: CASSSPPGQGVTGELFF. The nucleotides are TGTGCCAGCAGCTCACCTCCGGGACAGGGGGTTACCGGGGAGCTGTTTTTT.